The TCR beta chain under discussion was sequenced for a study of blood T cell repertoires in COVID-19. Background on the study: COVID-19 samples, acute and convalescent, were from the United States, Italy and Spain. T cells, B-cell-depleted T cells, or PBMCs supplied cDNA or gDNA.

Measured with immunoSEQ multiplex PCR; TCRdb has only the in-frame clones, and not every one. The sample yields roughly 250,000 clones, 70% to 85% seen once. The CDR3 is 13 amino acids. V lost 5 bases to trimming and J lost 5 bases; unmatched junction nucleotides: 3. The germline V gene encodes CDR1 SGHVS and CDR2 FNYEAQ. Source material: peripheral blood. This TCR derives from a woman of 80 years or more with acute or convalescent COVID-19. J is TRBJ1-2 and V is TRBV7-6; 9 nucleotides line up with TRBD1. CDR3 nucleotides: TGTGCCAGCAGCGAGACAGGGGGATATGGCTACACCTTC. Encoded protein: CASSETGGYGYTF.